These 3 T cell receptor beta chains were all obtained from the same sample, sequenced in a study of technical replicates of blood from four donors. TCRdb's copy holds only in-frame clones and misses some; the assay was immunoSEQ multiplex PCR. The sample shows tens of thousands of clones, 85% to 95% of them seen only once. The sample consisted of PBMCs. These receptors all come from a human donor in good health. Some clones in this sample may be carry-over from other donors' samples.

The V call is TRBV27, the J call TRBJ1-5; 7 nucleotides align to TRBD1. CDR1 is MNHEY and CDR2 is SMNVEV in the germline V gene (reference sequence). J gave up 4 bases and V 2 bases, and 2 bases lay outside the gene matches. The CDR3 has 14 amino acids. The CDR3 DNA reads TGTGCCAGCAGTTTACAGGGGGTAAATCAGCCCCAGCATTTT. Its translation is CASSLQGVNQPQHF.

The V and J genes are TRBV11-1 and TRBJ1-4, with D possibly matching TRBD1 (5 bases). This CDR3 has 13 residues. The germline CDR1 and CDR2 sequences are SGHAT and FQDESV (reference sequence). V lost 4 bases to trimming and J lost 7 bases, with 10 bases between them. For the CDR3, the DNA is TGTGCCAGCAGCTGGGGACTAGGTGAAAAACTGTTTTTT. Amino acid sequence: CASSWGLGEKLFF.

The chain links TRBV10-3 to TRBJ2-1; the match to TRBD2 covers 8 bases. CDR3 size: 13 residues. The germline gives CDR1 ENHRY, CDR2 SYGVKD. After removal of 7 bases from V and 5 bases from J, the junction contained 4 bases not matched to a gene. The CDR3 DNA reads TGTGCCATCACAGCGGGAGTAAACAATGAGCAGTTCTTC. As protein: CAITAGVNNEQFF.